Listed here are 9 T cell receptor beta chains from one sample, sequenced in a study of cytomegalovirus exposure and HLA in healthy donors (dated by TCRdb to 2016 to 2017). Library preparation used the immunoSEQ multiplex PCR assay. For the multiplex PCR, a mixture combining 60 forward primers for TCR Vbeta segments and 13 reverse primers for TCR Jbeta segments was used. TCRdb holds this immuneACCESS table with in-frame rearrangements only. Some clones are missing; in checked studies, unresolved V genes explain under half, and the rest has no known cause. Counted in this sample were under 150,000 clones; around 80% of them appeared once. The ten top clones hold approximately 1.7% of the sample. Sequenced material: PBMCs. The receptors shown here come from a woman in her 50s in good health and CMV-seronegative.

The chain combines TRBV5-8 with TRBJ2-1; possibly TRBD1 for D (6 bases). Trimming shortened V by 5 bases and J by 5 bases, and 11 bases separated the two germline ends. CDR3 length: 13 amino acids. Germline loops: CDR1 SGHTS, CDR2 YDEGEE. The CDR3: CASRHDRNNEQFF. DNA for the CDR3: TGTGCCAGCAGACACGACAGGAACAATGAGCAGTTCTTC. The variable domain in full, with the rest retrieved from reference TRBV5-8 and TRBJ2-1, is EAGVTQSPTHLIKTRGQQATLRCSPISGHTSVYWYQQALGLGLQFLLWYDEGEERNRGNFPPRFSGRQFPNYSSELNVNALELEDSALYLCASRHDRNNEQFFGPGTRLTVL.

The chain has TRBV10-3 and TRBJ2-1; 11 nucleotides agree with TRBD1. The junction had 11 bases not matched to a gene; V was cut back by 4 bases and J by 6 bases. CDR3 length: 17 residues. Germline loops: CDR1 ENHRY, CDR2 SYGVKD. The CDR3 loop is CAISGHLGQGGSNEQFF. CDR3 nucleotides: TGTGCCATCAGTGGCCACTTGGGACAGGGGGGTAGCAATGAGCAGTTCTTC.

The chain combines TRBV11-2 with TRBJ2-1, with TRBD2 identical over 9 bases. The CDR3 consists of 15 residues. Trimming removed 3 bases from V and 9 bases from J; junction bases left unmatched: 9. CDR1 is SGHAT, CDR2 FQNNGV, per germline. The CDR3 here is CASSFGLAGYLEQFF. For the CDR3, the DNA is TGTGCCAGCAGCTTTGGGCTAGCGGGATATCTTGAGCAGTTCTTC.

The chain uses TRBV9 and TRBJ1-6; 9 bases fit TRBD1. V was pared by 0 bases and J by 10 bases, with 2 bases of the junction left unmatched. The CDR3 length is 14 residues. From germline, CDR1 is SGDLS and CDR2 YYNGEE. The CDR3 sequence: CASSVGQGESPLHF. In DNA, the CDR3 is TGTGCCAGCAGCGTAGGACAGGGGGAGTCACCCCTCCACTTT.

This sequence joins TRBV7-9 and TRBJ1-1; D uncertain. Per germline, CDR1 SEHNR and CDR2 FQNEAQ (reference sequence). V lost 5 bases, J lost 1 base, and 17 bases lay in between. The CDR3 has 16 amino acids. The DNA for the CDR3 is TGTGCCAGCAGCCCTAGGGAGGGCTGGGCGAACACTGAAGCTTTCTTT. It specifies CASSPREGWANTEAFF.

With respect to this clone: A read error may produce the germline difference seen at one junction end. The chain uses TRBV10-3 and TRBJ2-7, with TRBD1 identical over 11 bases. There are 13 residues in the CDR3. Germline V gene lookup returns CDR1 ENHRY and CDR2 SYGVKD. Here the CDR3 reads CARRTGGSHEQYF. The CDR3 DNA is TGTGCCAGGAGGACAGGGGGCTCCCACGAGCAGTACTTC.

The V call is TRBV29-1, the J call TRBJ2-3; tentatively, D is TRBD2 (5 bases). CDR1 and CDR2 (germline): SQVTM, ANQGSEA. Trimming stripped 4 bases from V and 3 bases from J, with 14 bases between. The CDR3 totals 14 residues. Here the CDR3 DNA reads TGCAGCGTTGGACCGAGGGTGGGGACAGATACGCAGTATTTT. Translation gives CSVGPRVGTDTQYF.

This chain links TRBV7-8 with TRBJ2-7; TRBD2 is a possible D gene (5 bases). This CDR3 has 16 residues. Germline CDR1 and CDR2: SGHVS and FQNEAQ. With 4 bases removed from V and 3 bases from J, the gap between germline ends came to 19 bases. CDR3 in amino acids: CASSSSLEVGRYEQYF. DNA for the CDR3: TGTGCCAGCAGCTCGTCCCTGGAGGTCGGCCGCTACGAGCAGTACTTC.

This clone was recorded a few times. This chain connects TRBV5-4 to TRBJ2-7, with D possibly being TRBD1 (5 bases). V was cut by 0 bases and J by 2 bases, with 12 bases left in between. This CDR3 comprises 15 residues. Germline assignment: CDR1 SGHNT and CDR2 YYREEE (reference sequence). Here the CDR3 DNA reads TGTGCCAGCAGCTTGGAGGGTGACAGAGCCTACGAGCAGTACGTC. Translation gives CASSLEGDRAYEQYV.